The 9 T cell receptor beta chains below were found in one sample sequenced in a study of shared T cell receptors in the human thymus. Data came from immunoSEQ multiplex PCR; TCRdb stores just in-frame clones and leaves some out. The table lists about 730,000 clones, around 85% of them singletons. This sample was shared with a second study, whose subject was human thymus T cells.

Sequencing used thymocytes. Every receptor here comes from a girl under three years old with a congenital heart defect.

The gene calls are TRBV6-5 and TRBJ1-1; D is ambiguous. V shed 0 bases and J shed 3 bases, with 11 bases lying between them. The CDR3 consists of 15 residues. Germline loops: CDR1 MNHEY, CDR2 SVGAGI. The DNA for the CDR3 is TGTGCCAGCAGTTACTCGAAAGGCGGGGACACTGAAGCTTTCTTT. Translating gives CASSYSKGGDTEAFF.

In DNA, the CDR3 is TGTGCCAGTAGTGTCGGGACAGAACCGACTGGCTACACCTTC. Its translation: CASSVGTEPTGYTF. This chain uses TRBV19 with TRBJ1-2, with TRBD1 matching 7 bases. V lost 5 bases, J lost 7 bases, and 10 bases stayed unmatched. The CDR3 has 14 residues. CDR1 and CDR2 (germline): LNHDA, SQIVND (reference sequence). Variable domain in full (rest from reference TRBV19 and TRBJ1-2): DGGITQSPKYLFRKEGQNVTLSCEQNLNHDAMYWYRQDPGQGLRLIYYSQIVNDFQKGDIAEGYSVSREKKESFPLTVTSAQKNPTAFYLCASSVGTEPTGYTFGSGTRLTVV.

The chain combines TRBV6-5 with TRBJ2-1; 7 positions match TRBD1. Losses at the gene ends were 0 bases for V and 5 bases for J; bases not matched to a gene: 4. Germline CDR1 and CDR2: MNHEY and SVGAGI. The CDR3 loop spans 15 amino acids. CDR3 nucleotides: TGTGCCAGCAGTTACTCGAACAGGGGCCACAATGAGCAGTTCTTC. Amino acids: CASSYSNRGHNEQFF.

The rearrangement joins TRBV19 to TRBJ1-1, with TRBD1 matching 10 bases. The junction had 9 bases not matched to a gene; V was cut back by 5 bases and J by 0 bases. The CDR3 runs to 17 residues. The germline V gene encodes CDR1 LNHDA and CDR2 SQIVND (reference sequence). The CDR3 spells CASSSTGGAELNTEAFF. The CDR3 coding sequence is TGTGCCAGTAGTTCGACAGGGGGCGCTGAGTTGAACACTGAAGCTTTCTTT.

DNA of the CDR3: TGTGCCAGCAGCCGTGGACAGGGAAATGGCTACACCTTC. Protein sequence: CASSRGQGNGYTF. The chain has TRBV27 and TRBJ1-2; 8 nucleotides agree with TRBD1. Trimming removed 6 bases from V and 6 bases from J; junction bases left unmatched: 6. The germline V gene encodes CDR1 MNHEY and CDR2 SMNVEV (reference sequence). The CDR3 has 13 residues.

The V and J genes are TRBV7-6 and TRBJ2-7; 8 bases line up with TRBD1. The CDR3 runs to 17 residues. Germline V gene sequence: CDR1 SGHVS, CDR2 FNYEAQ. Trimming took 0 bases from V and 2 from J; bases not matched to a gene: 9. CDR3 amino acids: CASSLAPGQGLAYEQYF. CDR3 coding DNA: TGTGCCAGCAGCTTAGCCCCTGGACAGGGTTTGGCCTACGAGCAGTACTTC.

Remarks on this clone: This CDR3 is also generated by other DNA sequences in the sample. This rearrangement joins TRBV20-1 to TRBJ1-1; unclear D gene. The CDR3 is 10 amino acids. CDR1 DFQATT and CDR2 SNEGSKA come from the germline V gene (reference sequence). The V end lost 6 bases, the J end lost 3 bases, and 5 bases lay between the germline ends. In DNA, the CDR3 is TGCAGTGCATCTCACACTGAAGCTTTCTTT. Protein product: CSASHTEAFF.

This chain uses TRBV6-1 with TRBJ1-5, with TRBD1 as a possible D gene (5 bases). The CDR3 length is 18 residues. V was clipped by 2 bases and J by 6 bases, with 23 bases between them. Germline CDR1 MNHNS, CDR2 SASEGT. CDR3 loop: CASSERAEGQGDGQPQHF. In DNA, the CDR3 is TGTGCCAGCAGTGAAAGAGCGGAGGGGCAGGGTGATGGTCAGCCCCAGCATTTT.

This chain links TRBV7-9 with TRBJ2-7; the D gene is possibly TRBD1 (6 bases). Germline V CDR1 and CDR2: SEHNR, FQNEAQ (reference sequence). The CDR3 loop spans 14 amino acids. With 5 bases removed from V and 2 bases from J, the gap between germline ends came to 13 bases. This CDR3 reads CASSQSPGAYEQYF. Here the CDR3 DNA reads TGTGCCAGCAGCCAAAGTCCAGGGGCCTACGAGCAGTACTTC.